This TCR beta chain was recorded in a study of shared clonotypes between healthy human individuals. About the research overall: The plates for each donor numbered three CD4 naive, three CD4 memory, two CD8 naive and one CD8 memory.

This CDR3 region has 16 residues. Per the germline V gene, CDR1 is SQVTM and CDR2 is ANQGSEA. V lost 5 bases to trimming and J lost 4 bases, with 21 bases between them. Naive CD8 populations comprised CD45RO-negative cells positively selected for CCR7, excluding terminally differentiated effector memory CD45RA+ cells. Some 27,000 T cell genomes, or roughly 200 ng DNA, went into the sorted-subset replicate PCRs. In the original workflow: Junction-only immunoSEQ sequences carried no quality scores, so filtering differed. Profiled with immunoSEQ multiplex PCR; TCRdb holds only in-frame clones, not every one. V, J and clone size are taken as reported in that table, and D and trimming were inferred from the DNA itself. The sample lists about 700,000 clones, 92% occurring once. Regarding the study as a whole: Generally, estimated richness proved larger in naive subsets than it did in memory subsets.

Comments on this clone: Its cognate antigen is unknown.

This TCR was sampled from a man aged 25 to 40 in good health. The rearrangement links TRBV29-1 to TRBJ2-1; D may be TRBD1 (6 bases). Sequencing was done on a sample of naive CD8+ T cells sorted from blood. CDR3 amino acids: CSVPQGRTSSYNEQFF. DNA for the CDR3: TGCAGCGTTCCCCAGGGGCGAACTAGTTCGTACAATGAGCAGTTCTTC.